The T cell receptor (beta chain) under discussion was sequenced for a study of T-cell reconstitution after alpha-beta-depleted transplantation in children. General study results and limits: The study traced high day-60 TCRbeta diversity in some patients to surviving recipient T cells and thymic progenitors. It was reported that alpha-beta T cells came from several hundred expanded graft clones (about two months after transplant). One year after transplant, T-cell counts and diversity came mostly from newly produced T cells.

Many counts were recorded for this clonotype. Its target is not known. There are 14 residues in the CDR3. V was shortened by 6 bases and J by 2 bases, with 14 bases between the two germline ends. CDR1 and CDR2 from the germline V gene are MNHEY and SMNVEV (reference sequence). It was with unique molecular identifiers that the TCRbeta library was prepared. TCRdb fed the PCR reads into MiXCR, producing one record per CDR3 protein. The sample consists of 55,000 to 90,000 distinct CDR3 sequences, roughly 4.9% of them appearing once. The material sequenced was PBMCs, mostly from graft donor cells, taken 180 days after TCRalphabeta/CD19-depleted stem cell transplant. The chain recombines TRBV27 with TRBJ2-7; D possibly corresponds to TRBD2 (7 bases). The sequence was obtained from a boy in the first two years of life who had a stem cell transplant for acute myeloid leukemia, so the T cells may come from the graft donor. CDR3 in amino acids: CASSRGGGTYEQYF. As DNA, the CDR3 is TGTGCCAGCAGCCGAGGGGGGGGCACCTACGAGCAGTACTTC.